This T cell receptor beta chain appears in the sequencing data of a study of radiation and T cells in renal cell carcinoma. Study as a whole: Nephrectomy followed 15 Gy stereotactic body radiation by 4 weeks.

This clone has only a few counts. Its target is unknown. CDR3 length: 15 amino acids. In germline, CDR1 is SGDLS, CDR2 YYNGEE. Trimming cost V 7 bases and J 5 bases, with 18 bases left between them. The time point denotes: baseline pretreatment blood. Treatment given: 15 Gy SBRT to primary tumor, nephrectomy 4 weeks later. The patient's renal cell carcinoma had clear cell pathology. Study-level points and caveats: No pretreatment tumor biopsies were available for baseline clonotypes.

The method was immunoSEQ multiplex PCR; TCRdb's version includes in-frame clones alone and lacks a portion of them. This table has 130,000 or so clones, approximately 82% appearing once. This sample comprised blood, obtained from a patient whose treatment included radiotherapy and nephrectomy. This TCR derives from a woman in her forties or fifties with renal cell carcinoma. The chain couples TRBV9 to TRBJ2-2, with D perhaps matching TRBD2 (6 bases). The CDR3: CASSKGGAYTGELFF. CDR3 nucleotides: TGTGCCAGCTCCAAAGGAGGGGCGTATACCGGGGAGCTGTTTTTT.